What follows are 23 T cell receptor beta chains derived from one specimen sequenced in a study of T-cell memory formation after mild COVID-19. TCRdb processed the 5' RACE reads anew with MiXCR; each CDR3 protein has one entry. The repertoire includes over 55,000 distinct CDR3 sequences, 12% of them detected once, and approximately 26% sits in the top ten. The sample consisted of PBMCs or a T cell subset sorted from them (not recorded which). Receptor source: a man younger than 35 who had mild COVID-19 (a few samples of this study predate the infection). Cell type and time point are not known.

The chain is built from TRBV6-5 and TRBJ1-6; D not certain. The germline CDR1 and CDR2 sequences are MNHEY and SVGAGI. This CDR3 region has 14 residues. V lost 4 bases and J lost 7, with 11 bases in between. For the CDR3, the DNA is TGTGCCAGCAGTTTCGCCACAGCAAATTCACCCCTCCACTTT. This sequence encodes CASSFATANSPLHF.

The chain has TRBV2 and TRBJ2-5, with D unresolved. The V gene lost 8 bases and the J gene lost 7 bases, with 14 bases spanning the gap. The CDR3 spans 12 residues. Germline V CDR1 and CDR2: SNHLY, FYNNEI. The CDR3 DNA follows: TGTGCCAGCCGAGAGACCCGTGGGACCCAGTACTTC. As protein: CASRETRGTQYF.

The table lists this clonotype with a few counts. The V and J genes are TRBV15 and TRBJ2-3; TRBD2 matches 12 bases. The CDR3 totals 18 residues. The junction had 5 bases not matched to a gene; V was cut back by 0 bases and J by 1 base. Per germline, CDR1 LNHNV and CDR2 YYDKDF (reference sequence). The CDR3 spells CATSRELLAGGGTDTQYF. The CDR3 coding sequence is TGTGCCACCAGCAGAGAGCTCCTAGCGGGGGGGGGCACAGATACGCAGTATTTT.

This clonotype was seen only a few times. The rearrangement links TRBV12-3 or TRBV12-4 to TRBJ2-5, with D maybe TRBD1 (6 bases). V was clipped by 8 bases and J by 3 bases, with 16 bases between them. CDR3 length equals 14 residues. The CDR3 DNA is TGTGCCAGCTCGCGGCGACCAGGGGAAGAGACCCAGTACTTC. It codes for CASSRRPGEETQYF.

This clonotype was counted a few times. This chain links TRBV7-9 with TRBJ1-1; TRBD1 agrees at 8 bases. The CDR3 sequence is 14 residues long. Trimming at V came to 5 bases and at J to 4 bases, leaving 6 bases not matched to a gene. CDR1 and CDR2 (germline): SEHNR, FQNEAQ (reference sequence). The CDR3 nucleotides read TGTGCCAGCAGCATCCAGGGGGCGGGCACTGAAGCTTTCTTT. It codes for CASSIQGAGTEAFF.

In this sample, this clonotype turned up a few times. The chain is built from TRBV5-1 and TRBJ2-3; weak D call: TRBD2 (5 bases). Per the germline V gene, CDR1 is SGHRS and CDR2 is YFSETQ. The CDR3 has 16 residues. Trimming pared 0 bases from V and 0 bases from J, leaving 11 bases between. The CDR3 DNA sequence: TGCGCCAGCAGCTTGGTGCTAGCCCCTAGCACAGATACGCAGTATTTT. Translating it yields CASSLVLAPSTDTQYF.

Comment on this clonotype: A read error may produce the germline difference seen at one junction end. The chain recombines TRBV20-1 with TRBJ2-7; D uncertain. CDR3 length: 13 residues. The germline gives CDR1 DFQATT, CDR2 SNEGSKA (reference sequence). The CDR3 here is CIASGQESYEQYF. The CDR3 DNA reads TGCATTGCTAGTGGGCAGGAATCCTACGAGCAGTACTTC.

This clonotype was seen at least ten times. The rearrangement uses TRBV29-1 and TRBJ2-4, with TRBD2 as a possible D gene (5 bases). V lost 2 bases and J lost 0, with 5 bases in between. The V gene's germline CDR1 is SQVTM and CDR2 ANQGSEA. This CDR3 has 13 amino acids. DNA for the CDR3: TGCAGCGTTGAACTAGCAGCCAAAAACATTCAGTACTTC. As protein: CSVELAAKNIQYF.

The chain joins TRBV3-1 to TRBJ2-2; maybe TRBD2 (5 bases). Trimming removed 0 bases from V and 3 bases from J, with 14 bases in between. The germline V gene has CDR1 LGHDT and CDR2 YNNKEL (reference sequence). This CDR3 is built from 17 residues. The CDR3 coding sequence is TGTGCCAGCAGCCAAGATCGCCGAAGAGGGTACACCGGGGAGCTGTTTTTT. It specifies CASSQDRRRGYTGELFF.

This clonotype was seen a few times. The chain couples TRBV4-2 to TRBJ1-2; tentatively, D is TRBD1 (5 bases). Trimming stripped 1 base from V and 6 bases from J, with 18 bases between. Germline assignment: CDR1 LGHNA and CDR2 YNFKEQ. The CDR3 runs to 16 residues. CDR3 in DNA: TGTGCCAGCAGCCAAGCCGCGGACGGGACTTGGAATGGCTACACCTTC. Its translation is CASSQAADGTWNGYTF.

This clonotype was seen more than once but under ten times. This rearrangement joins TRBV15 to TRBJ1-1; 11 positions match TRBD1. CDR3 length equals 17 residues. Germline assignment: CDR1 LNHNV and CDR2 YYDKDF (reference sequence). The ends lost 2 bases at V and 0 bases at J; junction bases unmatched: 5. The CDR3 region has the DNA TGTGCCACCAGCAGACCCGGACAGGGGGCCCTGAACACTGAAGCTTTCTTT. It encodes CATSRPGQGALNTEAFF.

The gene calls are TRBV29-1 and TRBJ2-7; maybe TRBD1 (6 bases). The V and J ends lost 7 bases and 2 bases respectively, with 12 bases between them. Germline loops: CDR1 SQVTM, CDR2 ANQGSEA. This CDR3 is 12 amino acids long. CDR3: CSGGQLTYEQYV. The CDR3 bases are TGCAGCGGCGGACAGCTAACCTACGAGCAGTACGTC.

This clonotype appeared many times. The V call is TRBV7-6, the J call TRBJ2-1, with 8 bases matching TRBD2. The CDR3 consists of 13 residues. V was pared by 1 base and J by 12 bases, with 5 bases of the junction left unmatched. Germline CDR1 and CDR2: SGHVS and FNYEAQ. CDR3 nucleotide sequence: TGTGCCAGCAGCTTAGTTTCGGGGGGGCGGCAGTTCTTC. Amino acid sequence: CASSLVSGGRQFF.

The chain has TRBV11-2 and TRBJ1-1; D uncertain. Trimming took off 4 bases at V and 6 bases at J, with 15 bases between the two ends. The CDR3 covers 14 residues. Germline-derived CDR1 and CDR2 are SGHAT and FQNNGV. DNA for the CDR3: TGTGCCAGCAGCTCCCTCGGGTTACGCGCTGAAGCTTTCTTT. This encodes CASSSLGLRAEAFF. Supplemented by reference TRBV11-2 and TRBJ1-1, the full variable domain reads EAGVAQSPRYKIIEKRQSVAFWCNPISGHATLYWYQQILGQGPKLLIQFQNNGVVDDSQLPKDRFSAERLKGVDSTLKIQPAKLEDSAVYLCASSSLGLRAEAFFGQGTRLTVV.

The chain uses TRBV13 and TRBJ1-6; D gene ambiguous. Germline V gene lookup returns CDR1 PRHDT and CDR2 FYEKMQ (reference sequence). V lost 3 bases and J lost 5, with 14 bases in between. The CDR3 consists of 16 residues. The CDR3 protein is CASSFRRRTHNSPLHF. CDR3 nucleotide sequence: TGTGCCAGCAGCTTCCGGAGGAGAACACATAATTCACCCCTCCACTTT.

This sequence joins TRBV7-9 and TRBJ1-6; D is perhaps TRBD1 (5 bases). There are 16 residues in the CDR3. V gave up 7 bases and J gave up 10 bases, with 23 bases separating them. Germline assignment: CDR1 SEHNR and CDR2 FQNEAQ (reference sequence). The CDR3 DNA reads as TGTGCCAGCACCCGAGAGTTGGGGAGGGGACGATCACCCCTCCACTTT. As protein: CASTRELGRGRSPLHF.

The V and J genes are TRBV9 and TRBJ2-3; maybe TRBD2 (5 bases). Trimming shortened V by 4 bases and J by 4 bases, and 13 bases separated the two germline ends. CDR3 length equals 14 residues. Germline V lookup: CDR1 SGDLS, CDR2 YYNGEE. The DNA for the CDR3 is TGTGCCAGCAGCCTAGACGGGGAGCCAGATACGCAGTATTTT. This codes for CASSLDGEPDTQYF.

The chain combines TRBV18 with TRBJ1-4, with D hard to call. The CDR3 is made up of 13 amino acids. Germline V gene lookup returns CDR1 KGHSH and CDR2 LQKENI. V lost 10 bases to trimming and J lost 0 bases, with 9 bases between them. The CDR3 nucleotides are TGTGCCACTACCCTTGCAACTAATGAAAAACTGTTTTTT. The encoded protein is CATTLATNEKLFF.

This clonotype was seen only a few times. The V call is TRBV7-9, the J call TRBJ1-1; 7 bases match TRBD1. There are 15 residues in the CDR3. The germline gives CDR1 SEHNR, CDR2 FQNEAQ (reference sequence). Trimming took 2 bases from V and 8 from J; bases not matched to a gene: 11. As DNA, the CDR3 is TGTGCCAGCAGCTTACGGGACAGTGGTGAATCGGAAGCTTTCTTT. It translates to CASSLRDSGESEAFF.

The chain employs TRBV2 and TRBJ1-5; TRBD1 might be the D (5 bases). V dropped 3 bases and J dropped 2 bases, with 11 bases sitting between them. CDR1 is SNHLY and CDR2 is FYNNEI in the germline V gene. The CDR3 has 15 amino acids. Written as DNA, the CDR3 is TGTGCCAGCAGTGACTGGGGCAGCGGCAATCAGCCCCAGCATTTT. This translates into CASSDWGSGNQPQHF.

This chain links TRBV4-2 with TRBJ1-6; D unclear. CDR1 and CDR2 from the germline V gene are LGHNA and YNFKEQ. V was clipped by 4 bases and J by 9 bases, with 10 bases between them. The CDR3 spans 13 residues. The CDR3 protein is CASSPPPASPLHF. The CDR3, as DNA: TGTGCCAGCAGCCCACCACCAGCTTCACCCCTCCACTTT.

This clonotype occurred many times. The J gene is TRBJ2-1, the V gene TRBV11-2; 10 nucleotides agree with TRBD1. The CDR3 is 13 residues long. Germline CDR1 and CDR2: SGHAT and FQNNGV. V trimming: 4 bases; J trimming: 8 bases; junction bases outside the gene matches: 2. CDR3 loop: CASSSTGGDEQFF. In nucleotides, the CDR3 is TGTGCCAGCAGCTCGACAGGGGGCGATGAGCAGTTCTTC.

This clonotype turned up a few times. V gene TRBV9 combines with J gene TRBJ2-2, with D uncertain. CDR1 is SGDLS and CDR2 is YYNGEE in the germline V gene. Trimming took 0 bases from V and 1 from J, leaving 4 bases between them. The CDR3 is 14 residues long. For the CDR3, the DNA is TGTGCCAGCAGCGTAGTTGTGAACACCGGGGAGCTGTTTTTT. Amino acids: CASSVVVNTGELFF.